This paragraph reports one T cell receptor (beta chain). This clonotype came up a few times. Its binding antigen is unknown. No quality values exist for individual bases; no much larger clone is one base distant. The data belong to a study of T-cell memory formation after mild COVID-19 (dated by TCRdb to the early 2020s). Concerning the study at large: TCR sequence clusters from the two donors were largely donor specific. Two young, previously healthy adult volunteers made up the cohort, one male and one female. In two donors, T-cell clones that expanded and contracted after mild COVID-19 were tracked by sequencing TCRalpha and TCRbeta repertoires over time. Points the paper makes about the study in general: Clones contracting from day 15 to 85 had balanced CD4/CD8 phenotypes, while a second wave expanding from day 15 to 37 was biased towards CD4+. SARS-CoV-2 specificity of the second-wave clones peaking on day 37 was not confirmed. Contracting CD4+ clones appeared mostly in the CM and EM memory subsets, whereas CD8+ clones were enriched in EMRA. Some responding clones were detected in pre-infection memory, suggesting pre-existing cross-reactive memory T cells joined the SARS-CoV-2 response. The study covered only a couple of mild cases, and larger cohorts including severe cases with pre-infection samples were considered necessary.

PBMCs were isolated by Ficoll-Paque density gradient centrifugation. Instrument used: Illumina NovaSeq 6000. cDNA libraries for TCRalpha and TCRbeta were prepared by 5'RACE using constant-segment primers, with sample barcodes and unique molecular identifiers added. RNA was extracted from every sample with Trizol reagent. Amplification of the libraries took two PCR steps, and the second step added a second sample barcode plus Illumina TruSeq adapters. Libraries were sequenced on an Illumina NovaSeq with 2 x 150 bp paired-end reads. The original methods were these. The reads were demultiplexed and collapsed into UMI-guided consensus sequences using migec v1.2.7. Using mixcr v2.1.11, the UMI consensuses were aligned to TRA and TRB V and J templates and assembled into clonotypes. A clonotype was counted as expanded or contracted only when both edgeR and NoisET called the clonotype significant, with the noise models trained on biological replicates. For edgeR calls, the cutoffs were a false discovery rate-adjusted p below 0.01 and a log2 fold-change threshold of 1. As an exploratory analysis of dynamics, max-normalized trajectories of the 1000 most abundant clonotypes were examined with PCA combined with hierarchical clustering. The CD4 or CD8 phenotype of responding clones was assigned using the separately sequenced CD4+ and CD8+ repertoires. TCRdb trimmed public reads at Q25 via fastp, called clones via MiXCR and kept in-frame beta chains. When rows share a CDR3 protein, they turn into one entry using the most common DNA and genes. Clone size and V and J calls follow TCRdb, not the original study. This sample gives about 560,000 distinct CDR3 sequences in total; roughly 22% of them show up just once. Around 7.7% of the sample comes from the top ten.

This TCR was recovered from an adult woman who had mild COVID-19 (a few samples of this study predate the infection). The sample titles of this study are shuffled in the database, so cell type and time point are left out; the donor was told from shared clones. Sequenced: PBMCs or a T cell subset sorted from them (not recorded which).

CDR3 protein: CASLRGYNQPQHF. The DNA reads as follows: TGTGCCAGCTTAAGGGGATACAATCAGCCCCAGCATTTT. The sequence joins TRBV6-2 or TRBV6-3 to TRBJ1-5, with TRBD1 perhaps the D gene, on 5 matching bases. The germline V gene provides CDR1 MNHEY and CDR2 SVGEGT. From cysteine to phenylalanine, the CDR3 is 13 amino acids long. CDR3 DNA only is kept here, 39 bases in frame from base 1. V is reduced by 8 bases and J by 3 bases, leaving a spacing of 11 bases between them.